This T cell receptor (beta chain) is from a study of cytomegalovirus exposure and HLA in healthy donors. In the PCR, 60 Vbeta and 13 Jbeta primers were used. Profiled with immunoSEQ multiplex PCR; TCRdb holds only in-frame clones, not every one. The repertoire holds some 90,000 clones, with 76% as singletons. Germline-derived CDR1 and CDR2 are MDHEN and SYDVKM. This CDR3 has 17 amino acids. The V end was cut by 3 bases, the J end by 4 bases, with 16 bases between. The sequence derives from a man between 35 and 55 years old in good health and CMV-seronegative. The chain uses TRBV28 and TRBJ1-6; D not certain. The sequenced sample consisted of PBMCs. Written as DNA, the CDR3 is TGTGCCAGCAGTTTTGGTGTGAGGGAGGGATATAATTCACCCCTCCACTTT. Translation: CASSFGVREGYNSPLHF.